Listed below are T cell receptor beta chains from one sample, sequenced in a study of blood T cell repertoires in COVID-19. TCRdb's copy holds only in-frame clones and misses some; the assay was immunoSEQ multiplex PCR. Seen here are almost 95,000 clones, about 83% observed once, and the top ten hold approximately 20%. Input material: peripheral blood. The receptor source for this set is a woman aged 55 to 70 with COVID-19, enrolled during active disease. Both conserved end residues are part of each CDR3. The D gene is left open where the match is weak. Some rows have no size entry. The others give once, few or many, or a class for an expanded clone.

TRBD1	TRBV12-3/TRBV12-4	TRBJ2-5	-	CASSSRGQETQYF	TGTGCCAGCAGTTCCAGGGGGCAAGAGACCCAGTACTTC
-	TRBV2	TRBJ1-2	-	CASSPIHQGEGYTF	TGTGCCAGCAGCCCCATTCATCAGGGTGAGGGCTACACCTTC
-	TRBV19	TRBJ2-5	-	CASGEQGGSETQYF	TGTGCCAGTGGAGAGCAGGGGGGATCAGAGACCCAGTACTTC
-	TRBV4-2	TRBJ1-1	-	CASSHLPGSTEAFF	TGTGCCAGCAGCCACTTACCGGGTTCCACTGAAGCTTTCTTT
-	TRBV4-1	TRBJ1-4	-	CASSQAGFNEKLFF	TGCGCCAGCAGCCAAGCGGGATTTAATGAAAAACTGTTTTTT
-	TRBV5-1	TRBJ2-7	-	CASSFGRDEQYF	TGCGCCAGCAGCTTTGGGCGCGACGAGCAGTACTTC
-	TRBV19	TRBJ1-3	-	CASSIGLNSGNTIYF	TGTGCCAGTAGTATCGGTTTGAATTCGGGAAACACCATATATTTT
-	TRBV18	TRBJ1-2	-	CASSADMQYYGYTF	TGTGCCAGCTCAGCGGACATGCAGTACTATGGCTACACCTTC
TRBD2	TRBV3-1/TRBV3-2	TRBJ2-5	-	CASSRGKTSGEGETQYF	TGTGCCAGCAGCCGTGGAAAAACTAGCGGGGAGGGGGAGACCCAGTACTTC
TRBD1	TRBV7-9	TRBJ2-3	-	CASSSRGGSGVDTQYF	TGTGCCAGCAGCTCCCGAGGGGGCAGCGGAGTGGATACGCAGTATTTT
TRBD1	TRBV5-1	TRBJ2-7	-	CASSSPGQGTYEQYF	TGCGCCAGCAGCTCCCCGGGACAGGGAACCTACGAGCAGTACTTC
-	TRBV2	TRBJ2-1	-	CASSEGIGERFF	TGTGCCAGCAGTGAAGGCATCGGGGAGCGGTTCTTC
TRBD1	TRBV9	TRBJ2-3	-	CASSYRDRGLGDTQYF	TGTGCCAGCAGCTACCGGGACAGGGGGCTGGGGGATACGCAGTATTTT
-	TRBV9	TRBJ2-1	-	CASSVIVDNEQFF	TGTGCCAGCAGCGTTATAGTAGACAATGAGCAGTTCTTC
TRBD1	TRBV24-1	TRBJ2-7	-	CATSETRDRAHEQYF	TGTGCCACCAGTGAGACCCGGGACAGGGCACACGAGCAGTACTTC
TRBD2	TRBV9	TRBJ2-1	-	CASSVARGDEQFF	TGTGCCAGCAGCGTAGCTCGGGGGGATGAGCAGTTCTTC
-	TRBV5-1	TRBJ2-1	-	CASSLAPLTDEQFF	TGCGCCAGCAGCTTGGCCCCCCTTACGGATGAGCAGTTCTTC
-	TRBV27	TRBJ2-2	few	CASSSAGSTGELFF	TGTGCCAGCAGTTCCGCGGGGTCCACCGGGGAGCTGTTTTTT
-	TRBV6-1	TRBJ1-2	once	CASSEAQTGYTF	TGTGCCAGCAGTGAAGCCCAAACAGGCTACACCTTC
-	TRBV5-6	TRBJ1-2	-	CASSLADRGSIWTNYGYTF	TGTGCCAGCAGCTTGGCCGATAGGGGGTCTATATGGACTAACTATGGCTACACCTTC
TRBD2	TRBV28	TRBJ2-2	-	CASSGLDSNTGELFF	TGTGCCAGCAGTGGACTAGACTCGAACACCGGGGAGCTGTTTTTT
-	TRBV5-1	TRBJ2-7	-	CASSLRTDYEQYF	TGCGCCAGCAGCTTGAGGACAGACTACGAGCAGTACTTC
-	TRBV12-3/TRBV12-4	TRBJ2-3	once	CASSLGRPDTQYF	TGTGCCAGCAGTTTAGGGAGGCCAGATACGCAGTATTTT
-	TRBV5-1	TRBJ1-6	-	CASSLVASSPLHF	TGCGCCAGCAGCTTGGTGGCTAGTTCACCCCTCCACTTT
-	TRBV10-3	TRBJ1-6	-	CAISGGDPNSPLHF	TGTGCCATCAGTGGGGGGGACCCGAATTCACCCCTCCACTTT
-	TRBV7-9	TRBJ1-1	-	CASSLAGAGNTEAFF	TGTGCCAGCAGCTTAGCGGGGGCGGGGAACACTGAAGCTTTCTTT
-	TRBV4-3	TRBJ1-6	-	CASSQDPNTNNSPLHF	TGCGCCAGCAGCCAAGACCCGAACACAAATAATTCACCCCTCCACTTT
-	TRBV9	TRBJ1-5	-	CASSARWGRVDQPQHF	TGTGCCAGCAGCGCCCGATGGGGCAGGGTTGATCAGCCCCAGCATTTT